This entry lists 26 T cell receptor beta chains sequenced from one sample in a study of T cell changes during pregnancy in multiple sclerosis. Here immunoSEQ multiplex PCR was the method, and the copy in TCRdb shows in-frame clones only, minus some. In the table there are 50,000 to 60,000 clones, around 90% of which are singletons. This specimen consisted of CD4+ T cells from peripheral blood mononuclear cells, obtained in the second trimester of pregnancy. These receptors all stem from a female donor with multiple sclerosis, enrolled in a pregnancy study.

The gene calls are TRBV27 and TRBJ2-5; 10 nucleotides agree with TRBD1. Germline assignment: CDR1 MNHEY and CDR2 SMNVEV (reference sequence). The CDR3 contains 14 residues. Trimming at V came to 2 bases and at J to 4 bases, leaving 1 base not matched to a gene. This chain's CDR3 is CASSLGTGAETQYF. The CDR3 DNA follows: TGTGCCAGCAGTTTAGGGACAGGGGCAGAGACCCAGTACTTC.

The V and J genes are TRBV7-8 and TRBJ2-6; TRBD2 agrees at 10 bases. CDR1 is SGHVS and CDR2 is FQNEAQ in the germline V gene. This CDR3 comprises 19 residues. V dropped 2 bases and J dropped 3; count of bases not matched to a gene: 10. The CDR3 sequence: CASSLLLAGAWSGANVLTF. CDR3 coding DNA: TGTGCCAGCAGCTTACTGCTAGCGGGGGCCTGGAGTGGGGCCAACGTCCTGACTTTC. The variable domain in full, with the rest retrieved from reference TRBV7-8 and TRBJ2-6, is GAGVSQSPRYKVAKRGQDVALRCDPISGHVSLFWYQQALGQGPEFLTYFQNEAQLDKSGLPSDRFFAERPEGSVSTLKIQRTQQEDSAVYLCASSLLLAGAWSGANVLTFGAGSRLTVL.

The chain combines TRBV27 with TRBJ2-2; D gene unclear. Germline V lookup: CDR1 MNHEY, CDR2 SMNVEV (reference sequence). This CDR3 is 12 amino acids long. V was trimmed by 6 bases and J by 5 bases, leaving 7 bases between them. Here the CDR3 reads CASRTVTGELFF. For the CDR3, the DNA is TGTGCCAGCAGGACTGTAACCGGGGAGCTGTTTTTT.

This rearrangement joins TRBV5-4 to TRBJ1-2; the match to TRBD1 covers 7 bases. The V gene end was trimmed by 2 bases and the J gene end by 2 bases; junction bases not matched to a gene: 12. This CDR3 has 17 amino acids. The germline CDR1 and CDR2 sequences are SGHNT and YYREEE (reference sequence). This CDR3 reads CASSLRIDRVLNYGYTF. CDR3 in DNA: TGTGCCAGCAGCTTACGAATAGACAGGGTATTGAACTATGGCTACACCTTC.

This chain uses TRBV5-1 with TRBJ1-4; D call uncertain. V lost 0 bases to trimming and J lost 4 bases, with 4 bases between them. This CDR3 is 13 amino acids long. The germline CDR1 and CDR2 sequences are SGHRS and YFSETQ. The CDR3 bases are TGCGCCAGCAGCTTGGCCATTAATGAAAAACTGTTTTTT. It is translated as CASSLAINEKLFF.

The rearrangement links TRBV4-2 to TRBJ1-2; D is perhaps TRBD1 (5 bases). Germline V gives CDR1 LGHNA, CDR2 YNFKEQ. Trimming shortened V by 0 bases and J by 3 bases, and 5 bases separated the two germline ends. The CDR3 totals 13 residues. CDR3 in DNA: TGTGCCAGCAGCCAAGACAGGGACTATGGCTACACCTTC. Translated, it gives CASSQDRDYGYTF.

This chain links TRBV11-1 with TRBJ2-1, with TRBD2 identical over 7 bases. Germline CDR1 reads SGHAT; CDR2 reads FQDESV (reference sequence). The CDR3 has 12 amino acids. The V and J ends lost 4 bases and 9 bases, in that order; junction bases with no gene match: 3. The CDR3 loop reads CASSSLAPEQFF. The CDR3 region has the DNA TGTGCCAGCAGCTCACTAGCGCCTGAGCAGTTCTTC.

The J gene is TRBJ2-2, the V gene TRBV7-9, with 8 bases aligning to TRBD1. The J segment lost 4 bases and the V segment lost 4 bases, leaving 11 bases of the junction unmatched. Per the germline V gene, CDR1 is SEHNR and CDR2 is FQNEAQ (reference sequence). The CDR3 has 17 amino acids. The CDR3 bases are TGTGCCAGCAGCTCCTACCTTCAGGGGGCAGTCACCGGGGAGCTGTTTTTT. Amino acid sequence: CASSSYLQGAVTGELFF. The complete variable domain, with remaining parts taken from reference TRBV7-9 and TRBJ2-2, reads DTGVSQNPRHKITKRGQNVTFRCDPISEHNRLYWYRQTLGQGPEFLTYFQNEAQLEKSRLLSDRFSAERPKGSFSTLEIQRTEQGDSAMYLCASSSYLQGAVTGELFFGEGSRLTVL.

This clone was detected once. The CDR3 DNA follows: TGCGCCAGCAGCTTGGGACAGTCCCCACAATTGGAGCAGTTCTTC. Its translation is CASSLGQSPQLEQFF. This chain joins TRBV5-1 and TRBJ2-1; a weak D match, TRBD1 (5 bases). Germline V gene sequence: CDR1 SGHRS, CDR2 YFSETQ. CDR3 length: 15 residues. V lost 0 bases, J lost 10 bases, and 17 bases lay in between.

V gene TRBV5-1 combines with J gene TRBJ2-1, with 15 nucleotides matching TRBD2. This CDR3 comprises 17 residues. Germline loops: CDR1 SGHRS, CDR2 YFSETQ. Unmatched junction bases numbered 7, after V lost 4 bases and J lost 5 bases. CDR3: CASSLGLAGGKHNEQFF. In nucleotides, the CDR3 is TGCGCCAGCAGCCTGGGACTAGCGGGGGGAAAACACAATGAGCAGTTCTTC.

This clone has only a few counts. The rearrangement uses TRBV2 and TRBJ2-7, with D possibly matching TRBD1 (5 bases). V lost 7 bases, J lost 0 bases, and 7 bases lay in between. Germline V gene lookup returns CDR1 SNHLY and CDR2 FYNNEI. The CDR3 extends over 12 amino acids. CDR3 sequence: CASTDSSYEQYF. CDR3 coding DNA: TGTGCCAGCACCGACAGCTCCTACGAGCAGTACTTC.

V usage is TRBV27 and J usage is TRBJ2-7; the match to TRBD1 covers 9 bases. Germline lookup yields CDR1 MNHEY and CDR2 SMNVEV (reference sequence). J lost 4 bases, V lost 2 bases, and 12 bases had no gene match. This CDR3 is 17 amino acids long. In DNA form, the CDR3 reads TGTGCCAGCAGTTTACGGGGCGCGACAGGGGGTTGGTACGAGCAGTACTTC. Translating it yields CASSLRGATGGWYEQYF.

CDR3 in amino acids: CASSFLADTQYF. The CDR3 bases are TGTGCCAGCAGCTTTCTAGCAGATACGCAGTATTTT. This chain links TRBV7-2 with TRBJ2-3, with D unclear. V was pared by 3 bases and J by 4 bases, with 5 bases between. Germline values: CDR1 SGHTA, CDR2 FQGNSA. The CDR3 spans 12 residues.

The genes are TRBV7-9 and TRBJ2-5; 10 bases match TRBD2. The CDR3 loop spans 15 amino acids. Germline CDR1 SEHNR, CDR2 FQNEAQ (reference sequence). Germline trimming cut 3 bases from V and 4 bases from J; bases unmatched to any gene: 5. CDR3 in amino acids: CASSFSGGALETQYF. CDR3 bases: TGTGCCAGCAGCTTCAGCGGGGGGGCCTTAGAGACCCAGTACTTC.

This sequence joins TRBV4-1 and TRBJ2-5; D might be TRBD1 (5 bases). There are 15 residues in the CDR3. Germline CDR1 and CDR2: MGHRA and YSYEKL. Trimming took 0 bases from V and 2 from J, leaving 10 bases between them. The CDR3 loop reads CASSQDRAGQETQYF. Written as DNA, the CDR3 is TGCGCCAGCAGCCAAGATAGGGCAGGGCAAGAGACCCAGTACTTC.

The gene calls are TRBV9 and TRBJ2-7; tentatively, D is TRBD2 (5 bases). CDR1 and CDR2 from the germline V gene are SGDLS and YYNGEE. The CDR3 has 12 residues. V shed 2 bases and J shed 7 bases, with 10 bases lying between them. In DNA form, the CDR3 reads TGTGCCAGCAGCGTTGTGGGCGGGGAGCAGTACTTC. Its translation: CASSVVGGEQYF. Filled out from reference TRBV9 and TRBJ2-7, the complete variable domain reads DSGVTQTPKHLITATGQRVTLRCSPRSGDLSVYWYQQSLDQGLQFLIQYYNGEERAKGNILERFSAQQFPDLHSELNLSSLELGDSALYFCASSVVGGEQYFGPGTRLTVT.

V and J are TRBV12-5 and TRBJ1-2; 10 bases are a match to TRBD1. Germline lookup yields CDR1 LGHNT and CDR2 FRNRAP. The ends lost 3 bases at V and 8 bases at J; junction bases unmatched: 15. The length of the CDR3 is 17 residues. DNA for the CDR3: TGTGCTAGTGGTTTCTTCCTACCGGGACAGGGGACAAGGGGCTACACCTTC. Its protein product is CASGFFLPGQGTRGYTF.

The chain uses TRBV9 and TRBJ2-2; the match to TRBD2 covers 12 bases. Germline V gene lookup returns CDR1 SGDLS and CDR2 YYNGEE. The CDR3 runs 18 residues. Trimming at V came to 2 bases and at J to 5 bases, leaving 10 bases not matched to a gene. CDR3 residues: CASSVGPSGGVWTGELFF. The CDR3 DNA is TGTGCCAGCAGCGTCGGCCCTAGCGGGGGGGTGTGGACCGGGGAGCTGTTTTTT. Full variable domain (remainder filled in from reference TRBV9 and TRBJ2-2): DSGVTQTPKHLITATGQRVTLRCSPRSGDLSVYWYQQSLDQGLQFLIQYYNGEERAKGNILERFSAQQFPDLHSELNLSSLELGDSALYFCASSVGPSGGVWTGELFFGEGSRLTVL.

This chain joins TRBV15 and TRBJ1-6; D is ambiguous. The V end was cut by 0 bases, the J end by 9 bases, with 12 bases between. Germline V CDR1 and CDR2: LNHNV, YYDKDF (reference sequence). There are 15 residues in the CDR3. Here the CDR3 reads CATSRDHGSRSPLHF. CDR3 DNA: TGTGCCACCAGCAGAGATCACGGTTCCCGTTCACCCCTCCACTTT.

V gene TRBV18 combines with J gene TRBJ2-3, with 13 bases fitting TRBD2. The CDR3 has 19 amino acids. V lost 1 base to trimming and J lost 0 bases; unmatched junction nucleotides: 7. Germline V gene sequence: CDR1 KGHSH, CDR2 LQKENI. The CDR3 nucleotides read TGTGCCAGCTCACCACAGCGCGGACTAGCGGGGGAGAGCACAGATACGCAGTATTTT. It yields the protein CASSPQRGLAGESTDTQYF.

This chain joins TRBV5-4 and TRBJ1-3, with TRBD1 as a possible D gene (6 bases). Germline CDR1 reads SGHNT; CDR2 reads YYREEE (reference sequence). This CDR3 region has 15 residues. V shed 1 base and J shed 4 bases, with 12 bases lying between them. This CDR3 is CASSLPGAEGNTIYF. The CDR3 nucleotides are TGTGCCAGCAGCTTGCCAGGGGCGGAAGGAAACACCATATATTTT.

This clone was observed a handful of times. This rearrangement joins TRBV5-1 to TRBJ2-7; TRBD1 aligns across 8 bases. J lost 5 bases, V lost 0 bases, and 4 bases had no gene match. The CDR3 length is 14 residues. Germline V CDR1 and CDR2: SGHRS, YFSETQ. CDR3 residues: CASSLGTGINEQYF. CDR3 DNA sequence: TGCGCCAGCAGCTTGGGGACAGGGATCAACGAGCAGTACTTC.

This clone was observed a handful of times. The rearrangement links TRBV10-3 to TRBJ2-2; D not resolved. Trimming cost V 6 bases and J 7 bases, with 12 bases left between them. The CDR3 length is 13 residues. Germline V gene sequence: CDR1 ENHRY, CDR2 SYGVKD. CDR3 bases: TGTGCCATCAGGAGCCCACTTGGCGGGGAGCTGTTTTTT. Protein product: CAIRSPLGGELFF.

This clone occurred once. The gene calls are TRBV2 and TRBJ2-2; D is perhaps TRBD1 (6 bases). V shed 6 bases and J shed 8 bases, with 19 bases lying between them. The CDR3 totals 15 residues. Germline V lookup: CDR1 SNHLY, CDR2 FYNNEI. The CDR3 loop is CASRGVNRVSGELFF. DNA for the CDR3: TGTGCCAGCAGGGGGGTTAACAGGGTTTCGGGGGAGCTGTTTTTT.

The CDR3 here is CASSEGQGGNYGYTF. The CDR3 DNA reads TGTGCCAGCAGTGAAGGCCAGGGGGGTAACTATGGCTACACCTTC. The V and J genes are TRBV2 and TRBJ1-2; 7 bases are a match to TRBD1. Germline values: CDR1 SNHLY, CDR2 FYNNEI. The CDR3 has 15 residues. The ends lost 1 base at V and 1 base at J; junction bases unmatched: 3. Based on the CDR3 plus reference TRBV2 and TRBJ1-2, the full variable domain is EPEVTQTPSHQVTQMGQEVILRCVPISNHLYFYWYRQILGQKVEFLVSFYNNEISEKSEIFDDQFSVERPDGSNFTLKIRSTKLEDSAMYFCASSEGQGGNYGYTFGSGTRLTVV.

DNA of the CDR3: TGCGCCAGCAAACTCTCGGGGGGGCGTACAGATACGCAGTATTTT. Protein sequence: CASKLSGGRTDTQYF. This sequence joins TRBV4-1 and TRBJ2-3; TRBD2 agrees at 8 bases. CDR1 MGHRA and CDR2 YSYEKL come from the germline V gene. This CDR3 region has 15 residues. V dropped 7 bases and J dropped 3; count of bases not matched to a gene: 9.